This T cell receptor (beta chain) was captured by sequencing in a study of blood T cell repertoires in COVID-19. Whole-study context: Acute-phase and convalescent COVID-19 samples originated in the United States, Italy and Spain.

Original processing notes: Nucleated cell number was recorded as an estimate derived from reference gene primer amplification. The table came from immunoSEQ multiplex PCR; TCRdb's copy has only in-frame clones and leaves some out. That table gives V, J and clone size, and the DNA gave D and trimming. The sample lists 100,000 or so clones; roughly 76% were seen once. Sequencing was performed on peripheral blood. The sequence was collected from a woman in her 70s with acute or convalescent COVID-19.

CDR3: CASSPRGGGELFF. The CDR3 DNA follows: TGTGCCAGCAGCCCTCGGGGGGGCGGGGAGCTGTTTTTT. The genes are TRBV7-3 and TRBJ2-2; the match to TRBD2 covers 8 bases. CDR1 is SGHTA, CDR2 FQGTGA, per germline. J gave up 7 bases and V 5 bases, and 3 bases lay outside the gene matches. The CDR3 sequence is 13 residues long.